This T cell receptor beta chain was retrieved from a study of Graves' ophthalmopathy and Graves' hyperthyroidism. The authors amplified TCR beta CDR3 regions from RNA transcripts. The authors performed first-round RT-PCR with HTBI primers and then a second-round multiplex PCR. A single record per CDR3 protein comes from TCRdb applying MiXCR to the multiplex PCR reads. Of about 600,000 distinct CDR3 sequences in the sample, under 45% were seen once. As regards this clonotype: At one of its ends the junction is not consistent with the germline gene, which may arise from a read error.

The CDR3 runs to 14 residues. This receptor was taken from an adult man with Graves' hyperthyroidism. V and J are TRBV12-3 or TRBV12-4 and TRBJ2-7; 11 positions agree with TRBD1. The specimen sequenced was peripheral blood or thyroid tissue (not recorded which). CDR3 in amino acids: CASSSGTGGNEQHF. CDR3 DNA sequence: TGTGCCAGCAGTTCCGGGACAGGGGGTAACGAGCAGCACTTC.